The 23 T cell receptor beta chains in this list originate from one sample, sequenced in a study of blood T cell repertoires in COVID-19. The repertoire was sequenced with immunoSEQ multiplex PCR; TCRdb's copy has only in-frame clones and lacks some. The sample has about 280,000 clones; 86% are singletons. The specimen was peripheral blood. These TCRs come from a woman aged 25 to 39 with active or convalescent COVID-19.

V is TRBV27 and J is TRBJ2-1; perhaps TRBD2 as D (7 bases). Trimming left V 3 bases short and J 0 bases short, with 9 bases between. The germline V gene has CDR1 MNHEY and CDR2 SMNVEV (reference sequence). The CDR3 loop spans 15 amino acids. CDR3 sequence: CASSLGGHSYNEQFF. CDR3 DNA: TGTGCCAGCAGTTTGGGGGGGCACTCCTACAATGAGCAGTTCTTC.

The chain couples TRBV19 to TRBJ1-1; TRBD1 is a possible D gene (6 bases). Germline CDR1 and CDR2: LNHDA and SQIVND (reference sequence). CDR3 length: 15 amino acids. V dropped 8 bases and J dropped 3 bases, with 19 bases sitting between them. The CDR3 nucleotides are TGTGCCAGTTCGCCGTGGGGGCAGGGGTACACTGAAGCTTTCTTT. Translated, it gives CASSPWGQGYTEAFF.

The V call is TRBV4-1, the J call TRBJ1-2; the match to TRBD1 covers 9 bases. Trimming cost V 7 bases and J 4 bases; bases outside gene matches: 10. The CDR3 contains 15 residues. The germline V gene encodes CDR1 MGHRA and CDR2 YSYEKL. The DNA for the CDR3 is TGCGCCAGCACCCCGGGACAGGGAGGTACCTATGGCTACACCTTC. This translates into CASTPGQGGTYGYTF.

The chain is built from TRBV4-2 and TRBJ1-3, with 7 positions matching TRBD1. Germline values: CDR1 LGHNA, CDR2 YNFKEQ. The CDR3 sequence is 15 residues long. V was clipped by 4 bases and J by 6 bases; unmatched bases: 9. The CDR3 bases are TGTGCCAGCAGCCTCGACAGGGAATATGTAAACACCATATATTTT. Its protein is CASSLDREYVNTIYF.

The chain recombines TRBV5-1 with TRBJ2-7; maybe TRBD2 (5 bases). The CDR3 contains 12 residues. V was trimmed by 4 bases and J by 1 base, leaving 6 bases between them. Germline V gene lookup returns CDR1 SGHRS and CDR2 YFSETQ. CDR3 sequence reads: CASSPGSYEQYF. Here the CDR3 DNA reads TGCGCCAGCAGCCCGGGATCCTACGAGCAGTACTTC.

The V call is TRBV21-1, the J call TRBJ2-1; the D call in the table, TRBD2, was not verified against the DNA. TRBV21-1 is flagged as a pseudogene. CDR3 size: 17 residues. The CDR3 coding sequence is TGTGCCAGCAGGACTAGCGTGGGGTCAAGCTCCTACAATGAGCAGTTCTTC. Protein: CASRTSVGSSSYNEQFF.

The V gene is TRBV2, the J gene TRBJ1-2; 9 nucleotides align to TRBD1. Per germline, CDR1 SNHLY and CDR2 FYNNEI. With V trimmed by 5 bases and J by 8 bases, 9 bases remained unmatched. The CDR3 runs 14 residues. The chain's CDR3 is CASSPGQGFSGYTF. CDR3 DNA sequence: TGTGCCAGCAGTCCAGGACAGGGGTTTTCAGGCTACACCTTC.

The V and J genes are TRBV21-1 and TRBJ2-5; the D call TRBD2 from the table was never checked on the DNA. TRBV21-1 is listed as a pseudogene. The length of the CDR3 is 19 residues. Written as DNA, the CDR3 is TGTGCCAGCAGCCTAAACCCGAACCCCTCTACTAGAAAGGCCGAGACCCAGTACTTC. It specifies CASSLNPNPSTRKAETQYF.

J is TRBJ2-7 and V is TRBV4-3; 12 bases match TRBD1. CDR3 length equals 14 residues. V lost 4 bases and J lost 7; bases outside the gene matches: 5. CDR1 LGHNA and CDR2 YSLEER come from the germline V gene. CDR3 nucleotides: TGCGCCAGCAGCCCGGGACAGGGGGCGCGGGAGCAGTACTTC. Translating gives CASSPGQGAREQYF.

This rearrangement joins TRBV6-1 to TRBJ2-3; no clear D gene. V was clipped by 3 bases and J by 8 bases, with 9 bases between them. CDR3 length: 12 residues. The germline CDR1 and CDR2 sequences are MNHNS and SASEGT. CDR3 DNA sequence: TGTGCCAGCAGTGATCGTCCTACTACGCAGTATTTT. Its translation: CASSDRPTTQYF.

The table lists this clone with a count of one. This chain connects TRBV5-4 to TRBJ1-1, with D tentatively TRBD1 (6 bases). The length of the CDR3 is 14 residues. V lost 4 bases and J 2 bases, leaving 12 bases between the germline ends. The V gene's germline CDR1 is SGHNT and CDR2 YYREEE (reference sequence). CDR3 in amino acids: CASSPGTINTEAFF. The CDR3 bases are TGTGCCAGCAGCCCCGGGACAATTAACACTGAAGCTTTCTTT.

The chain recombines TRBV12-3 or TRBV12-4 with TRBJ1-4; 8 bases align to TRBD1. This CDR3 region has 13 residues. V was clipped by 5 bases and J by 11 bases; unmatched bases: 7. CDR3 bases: TGTGCCAGCAGTCCAGGACAGGGTGGCAAACTGTTTTTT. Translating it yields CASSPGQGGKLFF.

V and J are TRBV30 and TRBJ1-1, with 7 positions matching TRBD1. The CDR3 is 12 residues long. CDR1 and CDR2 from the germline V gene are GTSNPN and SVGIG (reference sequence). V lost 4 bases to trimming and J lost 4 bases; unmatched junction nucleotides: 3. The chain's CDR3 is CAWNTGATEAFF. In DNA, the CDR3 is TGTGCCTGGAACACAGGGGCCACTGAAGCTTTCTTT.

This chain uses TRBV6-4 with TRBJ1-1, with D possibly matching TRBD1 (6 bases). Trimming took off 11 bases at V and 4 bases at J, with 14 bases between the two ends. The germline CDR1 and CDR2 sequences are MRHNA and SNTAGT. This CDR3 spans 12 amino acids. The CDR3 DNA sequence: TGTGCCCCGGGGGGGGGCGCCACTGAAGCTTTCTTT. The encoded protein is CAPGGGATEAFF.

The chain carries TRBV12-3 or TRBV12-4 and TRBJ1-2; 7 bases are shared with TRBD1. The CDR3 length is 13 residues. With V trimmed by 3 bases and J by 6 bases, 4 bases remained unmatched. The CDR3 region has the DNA TGTGCCAGCAGTTTTCGGGGGACAGATGGCTACACCTTC. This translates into CASSFRGTDGYTF.

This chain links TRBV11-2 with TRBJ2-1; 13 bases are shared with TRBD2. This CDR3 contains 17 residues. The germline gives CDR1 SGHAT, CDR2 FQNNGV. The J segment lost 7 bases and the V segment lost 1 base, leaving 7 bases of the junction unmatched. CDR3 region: CASSLVPGLAGINEQFF. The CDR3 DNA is TGTGCCAGCAGCTTAGTCCCGGGACTAGCGGGGATTAATGAGCAGTTCTTC.

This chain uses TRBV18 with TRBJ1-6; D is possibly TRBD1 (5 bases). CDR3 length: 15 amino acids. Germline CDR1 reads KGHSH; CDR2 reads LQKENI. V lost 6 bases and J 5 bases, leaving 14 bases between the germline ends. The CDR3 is CASSATGNNNSPLHF. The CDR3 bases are TGTGCCAGCTCTGCCACAGGAAACAATAATTCACCCCTCCACTTT. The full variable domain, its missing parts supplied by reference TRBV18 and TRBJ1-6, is NAGVMQNPRHLVRRRGQEARLRCSPMKGHSHVYWYRQLPEEGLKFMVYLQKENIIDESGMPKERFSAEFPKEGPSILRIQQVVRGDSAAYFCASSATGNNNSPLHFGNGTRLTVT.

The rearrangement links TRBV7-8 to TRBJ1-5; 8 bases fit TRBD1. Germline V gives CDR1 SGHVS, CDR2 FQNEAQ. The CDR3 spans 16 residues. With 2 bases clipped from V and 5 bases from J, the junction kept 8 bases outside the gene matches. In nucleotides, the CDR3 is TGTGCCAGCAGCTTAAAATTCCGGACAGGGCATCAGCCCCAGCATTTT. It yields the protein CASSLKFRTGHQPQHF.

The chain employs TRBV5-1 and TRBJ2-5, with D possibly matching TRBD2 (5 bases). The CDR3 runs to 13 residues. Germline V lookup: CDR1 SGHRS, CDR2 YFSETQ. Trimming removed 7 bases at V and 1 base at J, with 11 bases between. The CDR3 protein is CASGVGVQETQYF. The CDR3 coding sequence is TGCGCCAGCGGGGTCGGGGTCCAAGAGACCCAGTACTTC. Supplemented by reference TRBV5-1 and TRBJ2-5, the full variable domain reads KAGVTQTPRYLIKTRGQQVTLSCSPISGHRSVSWYQQTPGQGLQFLFEYFSETQRNKGNFPGRFSGRQFSNSRSEMNVSTLELGDSALYLCASGVGVQETQYFGPGTRLLVL.

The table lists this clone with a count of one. The CDR3 coding sequence is TGTGCCAGCAGCTTAGGTCTGCCTAGCGGGGGCCTTACCTACGAGCAGTACTTC. This gives the protein CASSLGLPSGGLTYEQYF. This chain links TRBV7-2 with TRBJ2-7; 10 bases are shared with TRBD2. V lost 1 base and J lost 2; bases outside the gene matches: 11. This CDR3 region has 18 residues. In germline, CDR1 is SGHTA, CDR2 FQGNSA.

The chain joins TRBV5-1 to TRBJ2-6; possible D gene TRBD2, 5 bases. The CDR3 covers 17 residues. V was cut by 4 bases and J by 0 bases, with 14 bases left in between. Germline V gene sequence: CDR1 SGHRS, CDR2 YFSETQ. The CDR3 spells CASSPWTGSSGANVLTF. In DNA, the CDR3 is TGCGCCAGCAGCCCATGGACGGGGAGCTCTGGGGCCAACGTCCTGACTTTC.

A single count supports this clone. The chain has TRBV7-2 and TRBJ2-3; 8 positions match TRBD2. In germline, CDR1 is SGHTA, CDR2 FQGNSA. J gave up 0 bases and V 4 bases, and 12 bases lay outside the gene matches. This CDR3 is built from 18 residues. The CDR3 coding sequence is TGTGCCAGCAGCTCCCGGCCCGGGACTAGAAAAAGCACAGATACGCAGTATTTT. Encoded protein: CASSSRPGTRKSTDTQYF.

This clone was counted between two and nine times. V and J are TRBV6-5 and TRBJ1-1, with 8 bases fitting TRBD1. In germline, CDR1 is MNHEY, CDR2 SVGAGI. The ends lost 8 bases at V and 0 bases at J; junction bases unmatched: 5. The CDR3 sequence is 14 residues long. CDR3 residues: CASRQGAMNTEAFF. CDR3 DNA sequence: TGTGCCAGCCGGCAGGGGGCTATGAACACTGAAGCTTTCTTT.